This T cell receptor beta chain originates from a study of blood T cell repertoires in COVID-19. This clone was seen repeatedly, ten times or more. The junction and the germline gene differ at one end; a read error may be behind it. The CDR3 runs to 16 residues. In germline, CDR1 is KGHSH, CDR2 LQKENI. Profiled with immunoSEQ multiplex PCR; TCRdb holds only in-frame clones, not every one. The sample has approximately 230,000 clones; around nine tenths are singletons. Participants spanned ages roughly 18 to 95 years and resided in 20 to 25 US areas. Cohort 3 recovery required two negative PCRs, clearance, or symptom resolution.

What was sequenced was PBMCs or T cells enriched from blood (not recorded which). The chain uses TRBV18 and TRBJ2-2, with a possible D match to TRBD2 (6 bases). This TCR was sampled from a woman between 18 and 29 years old who had recovered from COVID-19. The CDR3 reads CASSPLTWDSNGELFF. The CDR3 region has the DNA TGTGCCAGCTCCCCACTAACATGGGACTCGAACGGGGAGCTGTTTTTT.